These 22 T cell receptor beta chains were all obtained from the same sample, sequenced in a study of cytomegalovirus exposure and HLA in healthy donors. Primers included in the PCR were 60 Vbeta and 13 Jbeta primers. Profiled with immunoSEQ multiplex PCR; TCRdb holds only in-frame clones, not every one. The sample records approximately 100,000 clones, around three quarters being singletons. Sequenced input: PBMCs. These receptors were obtained from a man aged 60 to 69 in good health and CMV-seropositive.

V gene TRBV6-1 combines with J gene TRBJ2-7, with TRBD2 identical over 9 bases. Germline V lookup: CDR1 MNHNS, CDR2 SASEGT. The V gene end was trimmed by 3 bases and the J gene end by 3 bases; junction bases not matched to a gene: 18. The CDR3 is 19 residues long. This CDR3 reads CASSEGGWVAGEYGYEQYF. CDR3 nucleotide sequence: TGTGCCAGCAGTGAGGGTGGGTGGGTAGCGGGGGAATACGGCTACGAGCAGTACTTC.

This clone appeared a few times. The rearrangement joins TRBV4-2 to TRBJ2-3; D may be TRBD1 (6 bases). The CDR3 extends over 15 amino acids. Germline CDR1 is LGHNA and CDR2 is YNFKEQ. Trimming removed 2 bases from V and 4 bases from J, with 13 bases in between. The CDR3 loop is CASSQLQGRSDTQYF. The CDR3 region has the DNA TGTGCCAGCAGCCAACTACAGGGTAGGTCAGATACGCAGTATTTT.

A few counts support this clone. This chain connects TRBV7-2 to TRBJ1-3, with TRBD1 matching over 8 bases. CDR3 length: 17 residues. J gave up 2 bases and V 5 bases, and 11 bases lay outside the gene matches. Germline CDR1 is SGHTA and CDR2 is FQGNSA. The CDR3 protein is CASSPIGQGGAGNTIYF. For the CDR3, the DNA is TGTGCCAGCAGCCCGATAGGACAGGGCGGTGCTGGAAACACCATATATTTT.

This clone showed up just once. The chain carries TRBV5-1 and TRBJ2-5; the D gene is possibly TRBD2 (6 bases). TRBJ2-7 matches the DNA end more closely, so the J call is doubtful. Germline CDR1 SGHRS, CDR2 YFSETQ. The CDR3 has 14 amino acids. This CDR3 reads CASSSGVGAYEQYF. CDR3 DNA sequence: TGCGCCAGCAGCTCGGGGGTCGGTGCCTACGAGCAGTACTTC.

The gene calls are TRBV30 and TRBJ2-2, with 8 nucleotides matching TRBD1. V shed 5 bases and J 8 bases; nucleotides not matched to a gene: 10. Germline CDR1 reads GTSNPN; CDR2 reads SVGIG (reference sequence). This CDR3 region has 14 residues. CDR3 nucleotides: TGTGCCTGGTCCTCGACAGGGGCTAAAGGGGAGCTGTTTTTT. This translates into CAWSSTGAKGELFF.

The chain carries TRBV11-2 and TRBJ2-4, with 7 bases lining up with TRBD1. In germline, CDR1 is SGHAT, CDR2 FQNNGV. The trim removed 1 base at V and 0 bases at J, leaving 9 bases unmatched. The CDR3 length is 18 residues. The CDR3: CASSLASGTALAKNIQYF. CDR3 coding DNA: TGTGCCAGCAGCTTAGCCTCCGGGACAGCCCTAGCCAAAAACATTCAGTACTTC.

J is TRBJ1-5 and V is TRBV19; 9 bases are a match to TRBD1. The V and J ends lost 6 bases and 0 bases, in that order; junction bases with no gene match: 6. Germline CDR1 LNHDA, CDR2 SQIVND (reference sequence). The CDR3 is made up of 16 amino acids. CDR3 coding DNA: TGTGCCAGTAGAAGGGGGACAGGGACTAGCAATCAGCCCCAGCATTTT. Its translation: CASRRGTGTSNQPQHF.

The genes are TRBV29-1 and TRBJ2-5; 9 bases are a match to TRBD1. The J call is uncertain, as TRBJ2-7 better fits the DNA end. This CDR3 contains 13 residues. Germline V gives CDR1 SQVTM, CDR2 ANQGSEA. CDR3 nucleotides: TGCAGCGGGGGACAGGGTAATGCCTACGAGCAGTACTTC. Translated: CSGGQGNAYEQYF.

This chain joins TRBV28 and TRBJ1-5; 8 bases are shared with TRBD1. The CDR3 is made up of 15 amino acids. The V gene end was trimmed by 8 bases and the J gene end by 2 bases; junction bases not matched to a gene: 8. Germline V gene data show CDR1 as MDHEN and CDR2 as SYDVKM. The DNA of the CDR3 is TGTGCCAGCCTCCCACAGGGGGTAGGCAATCAGCCCCAGCATTTT. This gives the protein CASLPQGVGNQPQHF.

This sequence joins TRBV2 and TRBJ1-3; tentatively, D is TRBD1 (5 bases). Trimming cost V 10 bases and J 0 bases, with 7 bases left between them. Germline CDR1 and CDR2: SNHLY and FYNNEI. The CDR3 totals 12 residues. The CDR3: CATQDSGNTIYF. The CDR3 bases are TGTGCCACACAGGACTCTGGAAACACCATATATTTT.

The DNA of the CDR3 is TGTGCCAGCAGTCCGCTGCTGGGACAGAACGGCTACACCTTC. It specifies CASSPLLGQNGYTF. This chain links TRBV6-5 with TRBJ1-2, with 7 nucleotides matching TRBD1. The CDR3 runs to 14 residues. CDR1 and CDR2 (germline): MNHEY, SVGAGI. Losses at the gene ends were 5 bases for V and 8 bases for J; bases not matched to a gene: 11.

V gene TRBV29-1 combines with J gene TRBJ1-1; 7 bases map to TRBD1. The CDR3 loop spans 13 amino acids. Trimming took 4 bases from V and 5 from J; bases not matched to a gene: 7. Germline lookup yields CDR1 SQVTM and CDR2 ANQGSEA. In DNA form, the CDR3 reads TGCAGCGTTGTTAGCAGGGGGGCAACTGAAGCTTTCTTT. This codes for CSVVSRGATEAFF.

The chain couples TRBV4-1 to TRBJ2-1, with 9 positions matching TRBD2. V was pared by 0 bases and J by 2 bases, with 2 bases of the junction left unmatched. This CDR3 region has 16 residues. Germline loops: CDR1 MGHRA, CDR2 YSYEKL. CDR3 coding DNA: TGCGCCAGCAGCCAAGAAGGCGGGGGGGCCTACAATGAGCAGTTCTTC. Its translation is CASSQEGGGAYNEQFF.

The CDR3 reads CASRRTGGNTIYF. The DNA of the CDR3 is TGTGCCAGCAGAAGGACAGGGGGAAACACCATATATTTT. This sequence joins TRBV2 and TRBJ1-3; 8 nucleotides agree with TRBD1. Germline values: CDR1 SNHLY, CDR2 FYNNEI. Trimming at V came to 6 bases and at J to 4 bases, leaving 2 bases not matched to a gene. The CDR3 runs to 13 residues.

The J gene is TRBJ1-6, the V gene TRBV7-2; 7 nucleotides agree with TRBD1. With 4 bases clipped from V and 7 bases from J, the junction kept 10 bases outside the gene matches. CDR1 and CDR2 (germline): SGHTA, FQGNSA. The CDR3 has 16 residues. CDR3 bases: TGTGCCAGCAGCTCCGCACAGGGGTTTGGGAATTCACCCCTCCACTTT. Translating gives CASSSAQGFGNSPLHF.

The genes are TRBV18 and TRBJ1-2; TRBD1 might be the D (5 bases). Trimming stripped 3 bases from V and 8 bases from J, with 13 bases between. Per the germline V gene, CDR1 is KGHSH and CDR2 is LQKENI. The CDR3 is 13 residues long. CDR3 protein: CASSPGSGKGYTF. The CDR3 nucleotides are TGTGCCAGCTCACCCGGCTCAGGGAAAGGCTACACCTTC.

The chain has TRBV18 and TRBJ1-5, with D tentatively TRBD1 (5 bases). The germline V gene has CDR1 KGHSH and CDR2 LQKENI. Trimming took 6 bases from V and 4 from J, leaving 16 bases between them. This CDR3 comprises 15 residues. In DNA form, the CDR3 reads TGTGCCAGCTCGCAAGGAGGGGAGACTAATCAGCCCCAGCATTTT. Translation: CASSQGGETNQPQHF.

The J gene is TRBJ2-1, the V gene TRBV28, with D possibly TRBD1 on 6 matching bases. The length of the CDR3 is 14 residues. The V end lost 3 bases, the J end lost 7 bases, and 13 bases lay between the germline ends. Germline CDR1 MDHEN, CDR2 SYDVKM. The CDR3 region is CASSFAGARNEQFF. The CDR3 DNA reads TGTGCCAGCAGTTTCGCAGGGGCAAGGAATGAGCAGTTCTTC.

The chain carries TRBV4-1 and TRBJ2-7; D is undetermined. This CDR3 region has 14 residues. V was clipped by 0 bases and J by 2 bases, with 8 bases between them. Germline V gives CDR1 MGHRA, CDR2 YSYEKL. The CDR3 here is CASSQDVSAYEQYF. For the CDR3, the DNA is TGCGCCAGCAGCCAAGATGTGTCAGCCTACGAGCAGTACTTC.

The genes are TRBV10-3 and TRBJ1-6; 7 nucleotides agree with TRBD1. Germline values: CDR1 ENHRY, CDR2 SYGVKD. V lost 0 bases to trimming and J lost 13 bases; unmatched junction nucleotides: 12. This CDR3 has 16 amino acids. CDR3 DNA sequence: TGTGCCATCAGTGAGTCGAGAGGGGGCCCCTCTCCGCCCCTCCACTTT. Residues: CAISESRGGPSPPLHF.

This chain connects TRBV4-3 to TRBJ2-3; tentatively, D is TRBD2 (7 bases). This CDR3 contains 14 residues. Germline V gene data show CDR1 as LGHNA and CDR2 as YSLEER. Trimming removed 4 bases from V and 5 bases from J, with 13 bases in between. The CDR3 is CASSLGGRGDTQYF. CDR3 bases: TGCGCCAGCAGCCTGGGGGGGCGGGGAGATACGCAGTATTTT.

The chain joins TRBV7-2 to TRBJ2-3; 9 bases map to TRBD2. V shed 3 bases, J shed 6 bases, and the junction held 7 bases outside the gene matches. This CDR3 has 15 residues. CDR1 is SGHTA, CDR2 FQGNSA, per germline. In nucleotides, the CDR3 is TGTGCCAGCAGCTTGGCTAGCGGGGCCCGTGATACGCAGTATTTT. This gives the protein CASSLASGARDTQYF. Full variable domain (outside the CDR3, taken from reference TRBV7-2 and TRBJ2-3): GAGVSQSPSNKVTEKGKDVELRCDPISGHTALYWYRQSLGQGLEFLIYFQGNSAPDKSGLPSDRFSAERTGGSVSTLTIQRTQQEDSAVYLCASSLASGARDTQYFGPGTRLTVL.